This is a list of T cell receptor beta chains from one sample in a study of blood T cells in healthy people across ages. TCRdb called the 5' RACE reads again in MiXCR, with one record for every CDR3 protein. The table lists 1.5 million to 2 million distinct CDR3 sequences, about 49% of them singletons. Sample: blood. The receptor set was obtained from a middle-aged woman in good health. Each CDR3 is given with its conserved first and last residue. The D gene is left open where the match is weak. Expanded clones are given a class, and other clones once, few, many or no size at all.

V gene	J gene	clone size	D gene	CDR3 protein	CDR3 DNA
TRBV12-3/TRBV12-4	TRBJ1-6	few	.	CASTQTGYGSPLHF	TGTGCCAGCACCCAAACAGGGTATGGTTCACCCCTCCACTTT
TRBV29-1	TRBJ2-1	.	.	CSVEYLHTGSNNEQFF	TGCAGCGTTGAATACCTTCACACCGGCTCCAACAATGAGCAGTTCTTC
TRBV20-1	TRBJ2-5	few	TRBD2	CSARVLAGGIFGETQYF	TGCAGTGCTAGAGTCCTAGCGGGGGGGATATTTGGAGAGACCCAGTACTTC
TRBV6-6	TRBJ2-6	.	.	CASRNRAGANVLTF	TGTGCCAGCAGGAATCGAGCCGGGGCCAACGTCCTGACTTTC
TRBV12-3/TRBV12-4	TRBJ2-4	few	.	CASSFGDKEYF	TGTGCCAGCAGTTTCGGGGACAAGGAGTACTTC
TRBV20-1	TRBJ2-7	.	TRBD1	CSDVGQGFDNEQYF	TGCAGTGACGTTGGACAGGGGTTCGACAATGAGCAGTACTTC
TRBV5-1	TRBJ2-6	many	.	CASSSYSGANVLTF	TGTGCCAGCAGTTCCTACTCTGGGGCCAACGTCCTGACTTTC
TRBV27	TRBJ2-1	.	TRBD2	CASSSQGTSGSNEQFF	TGTGCCAGCAGTTCACAAGGGACTAGCGGATCCAATGAGCAGTTCTTC
TRBV6-5	TRBJ1-5	.	.	CASGTGGRNQPQHF	TGTGCCAGCGGGACCGGGGGGCGCAATCAGCCCCAGCATTTT
TRBV20-1	TRBJ2-7	.	.	CSARGRLQGYEQYF	TGCAGTGCTAGAGGCCGGCTACAGGGTTACGAGCAGTACTTC
TRBV4-3	TRBJ2-5	few	.	CASSQDFNRETQYF	TGCGCCAGCAGCCAAGATTTTAACCGAGAGACCCAGTACTTC
TRBV5-1	TRBJ1-2	few	.	CASSLSTGEANYGYTF	TGCGCCAGCAGCTTGTCTACCGGGGAAGCTAACTATGGCTACACCTTC
TRBV20-1	TRBJ2-7	.	.	CSARGPSGVEQYF	TGCAGTGCTAGAGGACCGTCAGGGGTCGAGCAGTACTTC
TRBV27	TRBJ2-5	.	.	CASSFDWREQYF	TGTGCCAGCAGTTTCGACTGGAGAGAGCAGTACTTC
TRBV3-1	TRBJ2-7	.	.	CASSQEGPYNEQYF	TGTGCCAGCAGCCAGGAAGGTCCCTACAATGAGCAGTACTTC
TRBV20-1	TRBJ1-5	.	.	CSARLGVRSNQPHHF	TGCAGTGCTAGGTTGGGGGTCAGAAGCAATCAGCCCCATCATTTT
TRBV28	TRBJ2-5	few	.	CASSTRDMGQETQYF	TGTGCCAGCAGTACGCGGGACATGGGGCAAGAGACCCAGTACTTC
TRBV12-3/TRBV12-4	TRBJ2-2	.	TRBD2	CASSLAGGGNTGELFF	TGTGCCAGCAGTTTAGCGGGGGGGGGAAACACCGGGGAGCTGTTTTTT
TRBV27	TRBJ2-1	.	TRBD1	CASSFVPGQGNNEQFF	TGTGCCAGCTCGTTCGTTCCGGGACAGGGTAACAATGAGCAGTTCTTC
TRBV5-1	TRBJ2-7	.	.	CASSFTTREQYF	TGCGCCAGCAGCTTCACGACTAGGGAGCAGTACTTC
TRBV28	TRBJ2-4	once	.	CASSSGRISQYF	TGTGCCAGCAGTTCCGGACGGATTTCGCAGTACTTC
TRBV28	TRBJ2-7	.	TRBD2	CASSPLLLGRLAGAHSYEQYF	TGTGCCAGCAGTCCCCTATTACTGGGTCGACTAGCGGGAGCCCACTCCTACGAGCAGTACTTC
TRBV25-1	TRBJ1-4	.	.	CASSAEQLTNEKLFF	TGTGCCAGCAGTGCCGAACAGTTAACTAATGAAAAACTGTTTTTT
TRBV24-1	TRBJ2-1	few	.	CATSGQHRDSPRDEQFF	TGTGCCACCAGTGGCCAGCACCGGGACTCCCCGCGGGATGAGCAGTTCTTC
TRBV6-5	TRBJ2-5	.	.	CASSYATGVQETQYF	TGTGCCAGCAGTTACGCCACAGGAGTTCAAGAGACCCAGTACTTC
TRBV20-1	TRBJ2-7	.	TRBD2	CSARPSGGTYEQYF	TGCAGTGCTAGACCGAGCGGGGGGACCTACGAGCAGTACTTC
TRBV7-9	TRBJ2-3	.	.	CASSFVLEGRADTQYF	TGTGCCAGCAGCTTTGTGTTGGAGGGGCGCGCAGATACGCAGTATTTT
TRBV12-3/TRBV12-4	TRBJ2-6	.	.	CASSPSYGANVLTF	TGTGCCAGCAGCCCTAGCTATGGGGCCAACGTCCTGACTTTC